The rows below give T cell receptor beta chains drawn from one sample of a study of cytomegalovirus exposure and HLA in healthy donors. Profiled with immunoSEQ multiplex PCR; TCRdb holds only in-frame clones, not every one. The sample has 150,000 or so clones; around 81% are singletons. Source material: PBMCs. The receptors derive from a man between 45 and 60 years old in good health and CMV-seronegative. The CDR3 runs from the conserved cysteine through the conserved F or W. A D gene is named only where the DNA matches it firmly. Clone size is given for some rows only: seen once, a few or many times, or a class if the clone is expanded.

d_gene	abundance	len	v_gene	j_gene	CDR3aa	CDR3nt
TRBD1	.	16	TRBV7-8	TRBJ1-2	CASYGSGTGGMWGYTF	TGTGCCAGCTACGGATCCGGGACAGGGGGCATGTGGGGCTACACCTTC
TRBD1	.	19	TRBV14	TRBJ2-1	CASSQDRSWDRGRAYEQFF	TGTGCCAGCAGCCAAGATAGGTCATGGGACAGGGGGCGGGCATATGAGCAGTTCTTC
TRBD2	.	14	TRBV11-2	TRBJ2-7	CASSFLAGAYEQYF	TGTGCCAGCAGTTTTCTAGCGGGAGCTTATGAGCAGTACTTC
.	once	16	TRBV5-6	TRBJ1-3	CASSIDRRSGGNTIYF	TGTGCCAGCAGCATTGACAGGCGTTCGGGTGGAAACACCATATATTTT
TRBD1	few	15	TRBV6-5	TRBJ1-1	CASSQRQGLDTEAFF	TGTGCCAGCAGTCAGAGACAGGGCCTCGACACTGAAGCTTTCTTT
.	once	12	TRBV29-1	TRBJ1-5	CSAGVATSAQHF	TGCAGCGCCGGAGTGGCAACCTCGGCCCAGCATTTT
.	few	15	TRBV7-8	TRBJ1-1	CASSLVGGEKGEAFF	TGTGCCAGCAGCTTAGTTGGGGGCGAAAAGGGTGAAGCTTTCTTT
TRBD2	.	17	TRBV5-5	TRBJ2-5	CASSLRLGGSGQETQYF	TGTGCCAGCAGCTTGAGGTTGGGAGGGTCCGGACAAGAGACCCAGTACTTC
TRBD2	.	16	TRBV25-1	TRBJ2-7	CASSARTSGIVYEQYF	TGTGCCAGCAGTGCCCGGACTAGCGGGATAGTCTACGAGCAGTACTTC
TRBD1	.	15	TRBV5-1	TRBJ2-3	CASSLARGRTDTQYF	TGCGCCAGCAGCTTGGCCAGGGGGCGGACAGATACGCAGTATTTT
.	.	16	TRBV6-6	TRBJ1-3	CVSSYSIRASGNTIYF	TGTGTCAGCAGTTACTCAATACGCGCCTCTGGAAACACCATATATTTT
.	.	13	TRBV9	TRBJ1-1	CASSVGMNTEAFF	TGTGCCAGCAGCGTTGGCATGAACACTGAAGCTTTCTTT
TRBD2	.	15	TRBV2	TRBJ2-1	CASQPPAGGYNEQFF	TGTGCCAGCCAACCCCCAGCGGGAGGGTACAATGAGCAGTTCTTC
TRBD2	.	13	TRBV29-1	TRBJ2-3	CSVASGSTDTQYF	TGCAGCGTCGCTAGCGGGAGCACAGATACGCAGTATTTT
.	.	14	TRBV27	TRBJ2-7	CASSLSTAGYEQYF	TGTGCCAGCAGTTTATCGACGGCGGGTTACGAGCAGTACTTC
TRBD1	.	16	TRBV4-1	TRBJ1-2	CASSQETQQGAGGYTF	TGCGCCAGCAGCCAAGAAACCCAACAGGGGGCTGGCGGCTACACCTTC
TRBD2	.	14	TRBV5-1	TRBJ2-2	CASRTGGDTGELFF	TGCGCCAGCAGGACGGGGGGAGACACCGGGGAGCTGTTTTTT
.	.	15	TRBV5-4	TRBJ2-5	CASSRGTESQETQYF	TGTGCCAGCAGCCGGGGGACGGAGAGCCAAGAGACCCAGTACTTC
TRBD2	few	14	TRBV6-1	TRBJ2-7	CASSETSGAYEQYF	TGTGCCAGCAGTGAGACTAGCGGGGCCTACGAGCAGTACTTC
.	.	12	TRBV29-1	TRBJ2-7	CSVEHSRDEQYF	TGCAGCGTTGAACACTCGCGCGACGAGCAGTACTTC
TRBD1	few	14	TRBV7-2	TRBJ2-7	CASSPRQGQGEQYF	TGTGCCAGCAGCCCTCGACAGGGGCAAGGCGAGCAGTACTTC
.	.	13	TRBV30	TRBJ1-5	CAWSRQSNQPQHF	TGTGCCTGGAGTAGACAGAGCAATCAGCCCCAGCATTTT
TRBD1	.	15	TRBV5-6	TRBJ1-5	CASSGGTGLNQPQHF	TGTGCCAGCAGCGGCGGGACAGGGCTGAATCAGCCCCAGCATTTT
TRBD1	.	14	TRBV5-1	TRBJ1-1	CASSPGTGNTEAFF	TGCGCCAGCAGCCCCGGGACAGGGAACACTGAAGCTTTCTTT